The clone carrying this T cell receptor beta chain was observed a handful of times. Followed over time, Seattle patients had been enrolled while infection was active. Germline CDR1 and CDR2: SNHLY and FYNNEI. This CDR3 region has 15 residues. V was shortened by 5 bases and J by 0 bases, with 8 bases between the two germline ends. This entry belongs to a study of blood T cell repertoires in COVID-19. At the level of the study: Italy, Spain and the United States were the sources of the convalescent and acute COVID-19 samples. Sources were T cells, B-cell-depleted T cells, or PBMCs; the material itself was cDNA or gDNA.

As handled by the study authors: Reference gene primer amplification yielded estimated nucleated cell counts. Generated by immunoSEQ multiplex PCR, the TCRdb table keeps only in-frame clones and is missing some. The D gene and trimming were derived from the DNA, and the V and J assignments and clone size from that table. The sample comprises about 170,000 clones, roughly 86% of which are singletons, and 2.5% to 3% rests with the top ten. V usage is TRBV2 and J usage is TRBJ2-6, with D unresolved. The sample consisted of peripheral blood. This sequence was found in a woman aged 80 or over with COVID-19, enrolled during active disease. Here the CDR3 reads CASSSGRSGANVLTF. DNA for the CDR3: TGTGCCAGCAGTTCAGGTCGCTCTGGGGCCAACGTCCTGACTTTC.